This is a list of T cell receptor beta chains from one sample in a study of OX40 agonist ivuxolimab in advanced cancers. The method was immunoSEQ multiplex PCR; TCRdb's version includes in-frame clones alone and lacks a portion of them. The sample consists of approximately 69,000 clones, 65% to 80% of them appearing once. Source: CD4+ or CD8+ T cells sorted from blood, taken in a trial of the OX40 agonist ivuxolimab. Receptors were obtained from an adult with an advanced solid tumor such as melanoma, head and neck, liver or kidney cancer. CDR3s include the opening cysteine and the closing phenylalanine or tryptophan. A D gene is named only where the DNA matches it firmly. Size is stated for part of the rows, as once, few or many counts, or as a class when the clone is expanded.

v_call: TRBV11-2; clone_size: .; d_call: .; j_call: TRBJ1-1; cdr3_nt: TGTGCCAGCAGCTTAGATCCTAGGGGGAACACTGAAGCTTTCTTT; cdr3_aa: CASSLDPRGNTEAFF
v_call: TRBV18; clone_size: .; d_call: .; j_call: TRBJ1-3; cdr3_nt: TGTGCCAGCTCACCAGACGGCGGAAACACCATATATTTT; cdr3_aa: CASSPDGGNTIYF
v_call: TRBV5-6; clone_size: .; d_call: .; j_call: TRBJ2-5; cdr3_nt: TGTGCCAGCAGCTTGCAGCAAGAGACCCAGTACTTC; cdr3_aa: CASSLQQETQYF
v_call: TRBV10-3; clone_size: .; d_call: .; j_call: TRBJ1-6; cdr3_nt: TGTGCCATCAGTGAATCCCAGGGCTCAAATAATTCACCCCTCCACTTT; cdr3_aa: CAISESQGSNNSPLHF
v_call: TRBV30; clone_size: .; d_call: TRBD1; j_call: TRBJ2-5; cdr3_nt: TGTGCCTGGACCCGAGAACAGGGGCGAGGGGAGACCCAGTACTTC; cdr3_aa: CAWTREQGRGETQYF
v_call: TRBV5-6; clone_size: .; d_call: .; j_call: TRBJ1-1; cdr3_nt: TGTGCCAGCAGCCGTTTTTCAGGGCTGGACACTGAAGCTTTCTTT; cdr3_aa: CASSRFSGLDTEAFF
v_call: TRBV5-1; clone_size: .; d_call: .; j_call: TRBJ2-3; cdr3_nt: TGCGCCAGCAGCACTTGGGATACGCAGTATTTT; cdr3_aa: CASSTWDTQYF
v_call: TRBV5-4; clone_size: few; d_call: TRBD1; j_call: TRBJ1-1; cdr3_nt: TGTGCCAGCAGCAACGGACAGGCAAATGAAGCTTTCTTT; cdr3_aa: CASSNGQANEAFF
v_call: TRBV5-1; clone_size: .; d_call: TRBD2; j_call: TRBJ2-7; cdr3_nt: TGCGCCAGCAGCTTGGCTGCGGGACTAGCGAGCTCCTACGAGCAGTACTTC; cdr3_aa: CASSLAAGLASSYEQYF
v_call: TRBV4-1; clone_size: .; d_call: .; j_call: TRBJ1-1; cdr3_nt: TGCGCCAGCAGCCAAGATGTACAGGGTAACACTGAAGCTTTCTTT; cdr3_aa: CASSQDVQGNTEAFF
v_call: TRBV2; clone_size: medium-sized; d_call: .; j_call: TRBJ1-1; cdr3_nt: TGTGCCAGTCGGGGCAGCATGAACACTGAAGCTTTCTTT; cdr3_aa: CASRGSMNTEAFF
v_call: TRBV10-1; clone_size: .; d_call: .; j_call: TRBJ2-2; cdr3_nt: TGCGCCGGCCTAAGGGAACCGAACACCGGGGAGCTGTTTTTT; cdr3_aa: CAGLREPNTGELFF
v_call: TRBV11-2; clone_size: .; d_call: .; j_call: TRBJ1-2; cdr3_nt: TGTGCCAGCAGCTTAGACGGCTTGAACTATGGCTACACCTTC; cdr3_aa: CASSLDGLNYGYTF
v_call: TRBV9; clone_size: .; d_call: TRBD2; j_call: TRBJ2-1; cdr3_nt: TGTGCCAGCAGCGCGGGACTAGCGCGGCATGAGCAGTTCTTC; cdr3_aa: CASSAGLARHEQFF
v_call: TRBV2; clone_size: .; d_call: .; j_call: TRBJ2-7; cdr3_nt: TGTGCCAGCAGTGGGCAGATGGTGGAGCAGTACTTC; cdr3_aa: CASSGQMVEQYF
v_call: TRBV5-1; clone_size: .; d_call: .; j_call: TRBJ2-1; cdr3_nt: TGCGCCAGCAGCCCAGGGGGCGCGGTCACTAGCGTGTACAATGAGCAGTTCTTC; cdr3_aa: CASSPGGAVTSVYNEQFF
v_call: TRBV5-5; clone_size: .; d_call: TRBD2; j_call: TRBJ2-1; cdr3_nt: TGTGCCAGCAGCTTCTTTAGTAGCGGGAGCTCCTACAATGAGCAGTTCTTC; cdr3_aa: CASSFFSSGSSYNEQFF
v_call: TRBV21-1; clone_size: .; d_call: .; j_call: TRBJ2-7; cdr3_nt: TGTGCCAGCAGCAAAGACGACGGCTACGAGCAGTACTTC; cdr3_aa: CASSKDDGYEQYF
v_call: TRBV19; clone_size: .; d_call: .; j_call: TRBJ1-3; cdr3_nt: TGTGCCAGTTGCGTCGGAGGGAGGGGAAACACCATATATTTT; cdr3_aa: CASCVGGRGNTIYF
v_call: TRBV6-1; clone_size: .; d_call: .; j_call: TRBJ1-4; cdr3_nt: TGTGCCAGCAGTGAAACACCCTATGCAACTAATGAAAAACTGTTTTTT; cdr3_aa: CASSETPYATNEKLFF
v_call: TRBV6-5; clone_size: .; d_call: .; j_call: TRBJ1-5; cdr3_nt: TGTGCCAGCAGTGCTAGGGGGTTCAATCAGCCCCAGCATTTT; cdr3_aa: CASSARGFNQPQHF
v_call: TRBV5-8; clone_size: .; d_call: .; j_call: TRBJ1-5; cdr3_nt: TGTGCCACCACGGGGAGGGCGCGAAGCAATCAGCCCCAGCATTTT; cdr3_aa: CATTGRARSNQPQHF
v_call: TRBV4-2; clone_size: .; d_call: .; j_call: TRBJ2-2; cdr3_nt: TGTGCCAGCAGCCGGGAATCGGAGACCCGTTCCGGGGAGCTGTTTTTT; cdr3_aa: CASSRESETRSGELFF
v_call: TRBV18; clone_size: .; d_call: TRBD2; j_call: TRBJ2-5; cdr3_nt: TGTGCCAGCTCACCACGGGCTCTAGCGGGAGGACCGTACCAAGAGACCCAGTACTTC; cdr3_aa: CASSPRALAGGPYQETQYF
v_call: TRBV7-9; clone_size: .; d_call: .; j_call: TRBJ2-5; cdr3_nt: TGTGCCAGCAGCCCTAGAGCGCAGTTAGAGACCCAGTACTTC; cdr3_aa: CASSPRAQLETQYF
v_call: TRBV4-2; clone_size: few; d_call: .; j_call: TRBJ2-6; cdr3_nt: TGTGCCAGCAGCCAAGTCTCCCAGGCTGGGGCCAACGTCCTGACTTTC; cdr3_aa: CASSQVSQAGANVLTF
v_call: TRBV29-1; clone_size: .; d_call: .; j_call: TRBJ1-1; cdr3_nt: TGCAGCGTTCTCCAGAAGAACACTGAAGCTTTCTTT; cdr3_aa: CSVLQKNTEAFF
v_call: TRBV11-2; clone_size: .; d_call: TRBD1; j_call: TRBJ1-1; cdr3_nt: TGTGCCAGCAGCCACCGACAGGGATTAGGCACTGAAGCTTTCTTT; cdr3_aa: CASSHRQGLGTEAFF
v_call: TRBV4-1; clone_size: .; d_call: TRBD1; j_call: TRBJ2-1; cdr3_nt: TGCGCCAGCAGCCAAGCACAGGGGGCGGTTCGAAATGAGCAGTTCTTC; cdr3_aa: CASSQAQGAVRNEQFF
v_call: TRBV14; clone_size: few; d_call: .; j_call: TRBJ1-1; cdr3_nt: TGTGCCAGCAGCGGGGGGGGCAGAATCATCACGAACACTGAAGCTTTCTTT; cdr3_aa: CASSGGGRIITNTEAFF
v_call: TRBV6-5; clone_size: .; d_call: TRBD1; j_call: TRBJ2-7; cdr3_nt: TGTGCCAGCAGTAACAGGGGGTCGGACGAGCAGTACTTC; cdr3_aa: CASSNRGSDEQYF
v_call: TRBV28; clone_size: few; d_call: TRBD1; j_call: TRBJ1-2; cdr3_nt: TGTGCCAGCAGTTTCGATGAGACAGGGAATTTCCACGGCTACACCTTC; cdr3_aa: CASSFDETGNFHGYTF
v_call: TRBV5-1; clone_size: .; d_call: .; j_call: TRBJ2-3; cdr3_nt: TGCGCCAGCAGCCCCTGGGGGGTCACAGATACGCAGTATTTT; cdr3_aa: CASSPWGVTDTQYF
v_call: TRBV18; clone_size: .; d_call: .; j_call: TRBJ1-3; cdr3_nt: TGTGCCAGCTCACTGACTACTTCGGACGGAAACTCTGGAAACACCATATATTTT; cdr3_aa: CASSLTTSDGNSGNTIYF
v_call: TRBV7-8; clone_size: .; d_call: .; j_call: TRBJ2-7; cdr3_nt: TGTGCCAGCAGCCCCGGCCCGGGGGTTGGGAGCTACGAGCAGTACTTC; cdr3_aa: CASSPGPGVGSYEQYF
v_call: TRBV6-1; clone_size: .; d_call: TRBD1; j_call: TRBJ1-2; cdr3_nt: TGTGCCAGCAGGGCAGGGGGCTCCATCGGCTACACCTTC; cdr3_aa: CASRAGGSIGYTF
v_call: TRBV5-1; clone_size: .; d_call: TRBD1; j_call: TRBJ2-5; cdr3_nt: TGCGCCAGCAGCAAGACAGGGCCCCAAGAGACCCAGTACTTC; cdr3_aa: CASSKTGPQETQYF
v_call: TRBV5-1; clone_size: .; d_call: .; j_call: TRBJ2-5; cdr3_nt: TGCGCCAGCAGCTTGGGAGGGGGCCAAGAGACCCAGTACTTC; cdr3_aa: CASSLGGGQETQYF
v_call: TRBV19; clone_size: few; d_call: .; j_call: TRBJ2-5; cdr3_nt: TGTGCCAGTAGTCCAGGGACACCCCAGACCCAGTACTTC; cdr3_aa: CASSPGTPQTQYF
v_call: TRBV6-1; clone_size: .; d_call: .; j_call: TRBJ1-2; cdr3_nt: TGTGCCAGCAGGGCCGACAACGGCTATGGCTACACCTTC; cdr3_aa: CASRADNGYGYTF
v_call: TRBV5-4; clone_size: .; d_call: TRBD2; j_call: TRBJ2-1; cdr3_nt: TGTGCCAGCAGCTTAGCGGGGTGGGGCAATGAGCAGTTCTTC; cdr3_aa: CASSLAGWGNEQFF
v_call: TRBV23-1; clone_size: .; d_call: .; j_call: TRBJ2-4; cdr3_nt: TGCGCCAGCAGTCAAATTCGAAGGCGGAGGCCCCGAGGGGGAAACATTCAGTACTTC; cdr3_aa: CASSQIRRRRPRGGNIQYF
v_call: TRBV9; clone_size: .; d_call: .; j_call: TRBJ2-2; cdr3_nt: TGTGCCAGCGGCAGGCTCTACTCGAACACCGGGGAGCTGTTTTTT; cdr3_aa: CASGRLYSNTGELFF
v_call: TRBV4-1; clone_size: .; d_call: .; j_call: TRBJ2-5; cdr3_nt: TGCGCCAGCAGCCAAGGTGTTCTAGAGACCCAGTACTTC; cdr3_aa: CASSQGVLETQYF
v_call: TRBV2; clone_size: .; d_call: .; j_call: TRBJ2-7; cdr3_nt: TGTGCCACCGGGACAAACTCCTACGAGCAGTACTTC; cdr3_aa: CATGTNSYEQYF
v_call: TRBV7-2; clone_size: .; d_call: .; j_call: TRBJ1-2; cdr3_nt: TGTGCCAGCAGCTTAGGGTTAGGTACCGGTGGCTACACCTTC; cdr3_aa: CASSLGLGTGGYTF
v_call: TRBV18; clone_size: .; d_call: TRBD2; j_call: TRBJ2-7; cdr3_nt: TGCGCCAGCTCACAAGCTAGCGGCTCCTACGAGCAGTACTTC; cdr3_aa: CASSQASGSYEQYF
v_call: TRBV11-2; clone_size: .; d_call: TRBD1; j_call: TRBJ1-5; cdr3_nt: TGTGCCAGCAGCTCGGACAGGGGGTTTGGGCAGCCCCAGCATTTT; cdr3_aa: CASSSDRGFGQPQHF
v_call: TRBV5-5; clone_size: .; d_call: .; j_call: TRBJ1-2; cdr3_nt: TGTGCCAGCAGTTTCTGGGACGGTGGTCGGGGCTACACCTTC; cdr3_aa: CASSFWDGGRGYTF
v_call: TRBV7-8; clone_size: .; d_call: .; j_call: TRBJ2-7; cdr3_nt: TGTGCCAGCAGCTACACCACGGACAGGACTAACCCCTACGAGCAGTACTTC; cdr3_aa: CASSYTTDRTNPYEQYF
v_call: TRBV28; clone_size: .; d_call: .; j_call: TRBJ2-1; cdr3_nt: TGTGCCAGCAGTTTAACGGTTAGCTCCTACAATGAGCAGTTCTTC; cdr3_aa: CASSLTVSSYNEQFF
v_call: TRBV7-3; clone_size: .; d_call: TRBD1; j_call: TRBJ2-7; cdr3_nt: TGTGCCAGCAGCTCCCGACAGGGTAGTGACGAGCAGTACTTC; cdr3_aa: CASSSRQGSDEQYF
v_call: TRBV7-9; clone_size: .; d_call: .; j_call: TRBJ1-2; cdr3_nt: TGTGCCAGCAGCTTAGGCGGCACAAGATATGGCTACACCTTC; cdr3_aa: CASSLGGTRYGYTF
v_call: TRBV4-1; clone_size: .; d_call: .; j_call: TRBJ1-1; cdr3_nt: TGCGCCAGCAGCCAAGATTGGGGTCAGGGGCACACTGAAGCTTTCTTT; cdr3_aa: CASSQDWGQGHTEAFF
v_call: TRBV6-5; clone_size: .; d_call: TRBD2; j_call: TRBJ2-3; cdr3_nt: TGTGCCAGCATCAAGACTAGCGGGGGGCCACATACGCAGTATTTT; cdr3_aa: CASIKTSGGPHTQYF